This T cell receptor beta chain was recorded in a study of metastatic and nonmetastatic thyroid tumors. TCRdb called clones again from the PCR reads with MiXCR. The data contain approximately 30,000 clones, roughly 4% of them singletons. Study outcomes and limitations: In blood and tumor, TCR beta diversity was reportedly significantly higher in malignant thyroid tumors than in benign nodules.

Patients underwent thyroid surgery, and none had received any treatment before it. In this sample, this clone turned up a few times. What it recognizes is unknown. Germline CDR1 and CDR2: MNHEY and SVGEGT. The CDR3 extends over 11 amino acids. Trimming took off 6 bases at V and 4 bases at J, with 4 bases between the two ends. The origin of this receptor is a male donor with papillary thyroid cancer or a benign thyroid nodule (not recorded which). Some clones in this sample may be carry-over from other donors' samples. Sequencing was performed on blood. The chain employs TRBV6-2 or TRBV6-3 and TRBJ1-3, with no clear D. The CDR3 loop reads CASSIGNTIYF. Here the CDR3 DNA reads TGTGCCAGCAGCATCGGAAACACCATATATTTT.